This TCR beta chain emerged from a study of shared clonotypes between healthy human individuals. The V gene end was trimmed by 3 bases and the J gene end by 3 bases; junction bases not matched to a gene: 0. CDR3 length: 14 residues. The V gene's germline CDR1 is SEHNR and CDR2 FQNEAQ (reference sequence). Findings and limits, study-wide: The authors expected sequencing depth to affect clonotype sharing among donors.

The table lists this clone with a count of one. Its antigen remains unidentified. TCRdb keeps only in-frame clones here, not all; method: immunoSEQ multiplex PCR. This table has about 690,000 clones, 90% appearing once. The receptor comes from a man in his late teens or twenties in good health. Some clones in this sample may be carry-over from other donors' samples. Specimen: memory CD8+ T cells from PBMCs. Subset noted: CD45RO+ cells pooled with CCR7-negative TemRA cells. V usage is TRBV7-9 and J usage is TRBJ2-2; 8 bases map to TRBD1. CDR3 amino acids: CASSLTGDTGELFF. The CDR3 DNA sequence: TGTGCCAGCAGCTTGACAGGGGACACCGGGGAGCTGTTTTTT.